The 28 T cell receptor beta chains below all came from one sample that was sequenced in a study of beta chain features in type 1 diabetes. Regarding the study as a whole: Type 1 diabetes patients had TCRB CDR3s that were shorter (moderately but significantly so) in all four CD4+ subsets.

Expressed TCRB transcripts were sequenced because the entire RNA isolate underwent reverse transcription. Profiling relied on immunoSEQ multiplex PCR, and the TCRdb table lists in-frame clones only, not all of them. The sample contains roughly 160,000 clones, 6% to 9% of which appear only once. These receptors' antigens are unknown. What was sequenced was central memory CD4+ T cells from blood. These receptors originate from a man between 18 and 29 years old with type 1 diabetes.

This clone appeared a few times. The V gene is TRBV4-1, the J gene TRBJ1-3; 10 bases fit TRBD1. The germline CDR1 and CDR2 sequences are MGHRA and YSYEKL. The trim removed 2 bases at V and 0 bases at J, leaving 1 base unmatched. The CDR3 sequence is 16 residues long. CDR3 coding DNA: TGCGCCAGCAGCCAACGGACAGGGGGCTCTGGAAACACCATATATTTT. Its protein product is CASSQRTGGSGNTIYF.

The CDR3 sequence is CASSLISRDTGVTDTQYF. The CDR3 coding sequence is TGTGCCAGCAGCTTAATCTCCCGGGACACCGGGGTCACAGATACGCAGTATTTT. V gene TRBV7-6 combines with J gene TRBJ2-3, with a weak D call TRBD1 (6 bases). This CDR3 is 18 amino acids long. Trimming removed 2 bases at V and 2 bases at J, with 20 bases between. Germline-derived CDR1 and CDR2 are SGHVS and FNYEAQ. Full variable domain (outside the CDR3, taken from reference TRBV7-6 and TRBJ2-3): GAGVSQSPRYKVTKRGQDVALRCDPISGHVSLYWYRQALGQGPEFLTYFNYEAQQDKSGLPNDRFSAERPEGSISTLTIQRTEQRDSAMYRCASSLISRDTGVTDTQYFGPGTRLTVL.

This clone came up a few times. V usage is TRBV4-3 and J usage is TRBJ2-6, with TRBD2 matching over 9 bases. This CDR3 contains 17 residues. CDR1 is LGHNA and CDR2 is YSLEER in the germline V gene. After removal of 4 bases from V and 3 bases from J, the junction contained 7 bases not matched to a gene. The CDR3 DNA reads TGCGCCAGCAGCCGGGGCGGGGGGGGAGATGGGGCCAACGTCCTGACTTTC. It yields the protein CASSRGGGGDGANVLTF.

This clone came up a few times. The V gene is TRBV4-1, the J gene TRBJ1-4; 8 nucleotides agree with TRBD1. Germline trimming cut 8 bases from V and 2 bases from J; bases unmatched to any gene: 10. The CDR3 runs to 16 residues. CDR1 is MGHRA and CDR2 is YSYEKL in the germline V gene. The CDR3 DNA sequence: TGCGCCAGCGGTCCTCGACAGGGGAGGACTAATGAAAAACTGTTTTTT. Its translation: CASGPRQGRTNEKLFF.

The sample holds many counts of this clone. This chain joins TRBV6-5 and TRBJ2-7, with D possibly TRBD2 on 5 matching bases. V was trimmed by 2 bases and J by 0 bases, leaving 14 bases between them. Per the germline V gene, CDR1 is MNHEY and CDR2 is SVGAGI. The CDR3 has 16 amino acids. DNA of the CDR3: TGTGCCAGCAGTTACGGACCTGGACTTTACTCCTACGAGCAGTACTTC. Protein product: CASSYGPGLYSYEQYF.

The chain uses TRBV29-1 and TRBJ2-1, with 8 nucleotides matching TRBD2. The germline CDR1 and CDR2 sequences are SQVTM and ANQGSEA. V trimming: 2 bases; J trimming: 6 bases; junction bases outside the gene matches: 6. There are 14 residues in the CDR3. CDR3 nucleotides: TGCAGCGTTGAATTCAGCGGGAGTGGCAATGAGCAGTTCTTC. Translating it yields CSVEFSGSGNEQFF.

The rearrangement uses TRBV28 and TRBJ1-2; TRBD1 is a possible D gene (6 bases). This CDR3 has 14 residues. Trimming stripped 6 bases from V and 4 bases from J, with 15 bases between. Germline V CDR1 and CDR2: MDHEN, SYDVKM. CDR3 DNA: TGTGCCAGCAGGCCTCAAACGACAGGCTATGGCTACACCTTC. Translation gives CASRPQTTGYGYTF.

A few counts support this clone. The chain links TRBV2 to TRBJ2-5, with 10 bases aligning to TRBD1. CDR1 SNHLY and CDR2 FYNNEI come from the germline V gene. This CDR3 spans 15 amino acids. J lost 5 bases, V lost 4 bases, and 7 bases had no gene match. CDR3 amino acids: CASSVGGQGEETQYF. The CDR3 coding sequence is TGTGCCAGCAGTGTGGGAGGACAGGGGGAGGAGACCCAGTACTTC.

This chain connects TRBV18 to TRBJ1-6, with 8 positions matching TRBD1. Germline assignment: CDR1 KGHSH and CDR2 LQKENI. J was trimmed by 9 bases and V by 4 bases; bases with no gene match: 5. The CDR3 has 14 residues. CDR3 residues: CASSQDRGSSPLHF. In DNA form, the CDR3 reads TGTGCCAGCTCACAAGACAGGGGAAGTTCACCCCTCCACTTT.

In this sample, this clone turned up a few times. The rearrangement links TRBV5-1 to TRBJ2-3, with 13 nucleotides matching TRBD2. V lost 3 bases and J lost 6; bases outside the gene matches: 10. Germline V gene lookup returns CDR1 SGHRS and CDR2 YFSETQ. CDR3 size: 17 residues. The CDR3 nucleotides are TGCGCCAGCAGCTCACTACCGGGACTAGCGGGGCAGGATACGCAGTATTTT. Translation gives CASSSLPGLAGQDTQYF.

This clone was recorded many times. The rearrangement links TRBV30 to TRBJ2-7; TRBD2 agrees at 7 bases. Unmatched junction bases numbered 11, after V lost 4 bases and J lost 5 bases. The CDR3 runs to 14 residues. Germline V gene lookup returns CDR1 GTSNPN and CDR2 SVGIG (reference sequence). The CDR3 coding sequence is TGTGCCTGGACTCCTGCCGGGAGGCTCGACGAGCAGTACTTC. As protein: CAWTPAGRLDEQYF.

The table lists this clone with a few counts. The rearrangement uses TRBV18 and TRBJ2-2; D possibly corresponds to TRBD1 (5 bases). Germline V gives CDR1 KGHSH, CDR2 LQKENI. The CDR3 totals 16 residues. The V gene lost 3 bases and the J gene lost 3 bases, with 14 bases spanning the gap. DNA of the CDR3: TGTGCCAGCTCACCCTCGGACACCCGTCACACCGGGGAGCTGTTTTTT. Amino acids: CASSPSDTRHTGELFF.

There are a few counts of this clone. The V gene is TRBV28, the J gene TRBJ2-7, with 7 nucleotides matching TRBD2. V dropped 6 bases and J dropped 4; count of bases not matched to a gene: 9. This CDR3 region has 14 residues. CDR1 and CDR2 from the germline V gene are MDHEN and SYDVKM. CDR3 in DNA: TGTGCCAGCAGCCTCCCAACGGGAGGTTACGAGCAGTACTTC. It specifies CASSLPTGGYEQYF.

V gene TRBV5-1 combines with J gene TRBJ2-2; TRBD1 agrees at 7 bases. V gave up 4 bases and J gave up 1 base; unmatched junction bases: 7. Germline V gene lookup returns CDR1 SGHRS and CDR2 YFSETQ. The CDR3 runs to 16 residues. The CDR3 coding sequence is TGCGCCAGCAGCACCTCCGGGACAGTGAACACCGGGGAGCTGTTTTTT. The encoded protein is CASSTSGTVNTGELFF.

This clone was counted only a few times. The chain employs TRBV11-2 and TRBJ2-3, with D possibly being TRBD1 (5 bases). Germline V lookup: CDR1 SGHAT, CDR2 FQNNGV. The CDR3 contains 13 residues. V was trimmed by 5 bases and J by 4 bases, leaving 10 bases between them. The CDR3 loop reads CASSRSRADTQYF. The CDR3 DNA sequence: TGTGCCAGCAGCCGTTCCAGGGCAGATACGCAGTATTTT.

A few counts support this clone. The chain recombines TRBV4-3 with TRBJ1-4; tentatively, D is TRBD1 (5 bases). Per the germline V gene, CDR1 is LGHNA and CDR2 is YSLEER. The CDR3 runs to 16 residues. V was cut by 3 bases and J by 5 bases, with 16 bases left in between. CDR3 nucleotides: TGCGCCAGCAGCCACAAGGGGCAGGGTCCAAATGAAAAACTGTTTTTT. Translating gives CASSHKGQGPNEKLFF.

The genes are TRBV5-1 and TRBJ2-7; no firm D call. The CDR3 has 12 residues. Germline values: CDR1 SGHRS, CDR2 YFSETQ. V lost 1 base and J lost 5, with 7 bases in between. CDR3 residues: CASSLSEDEQYF. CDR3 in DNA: TGCGCCAGCAGCTTGAGCGAGGACGAGCAGTACTTC.

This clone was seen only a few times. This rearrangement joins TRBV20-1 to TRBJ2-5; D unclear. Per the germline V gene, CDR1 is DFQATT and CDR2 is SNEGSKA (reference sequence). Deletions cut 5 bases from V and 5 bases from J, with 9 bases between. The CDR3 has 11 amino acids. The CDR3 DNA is TGCAGTGCTTTTAATAGCGAGACCCAGTACTTC. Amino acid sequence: CSAFNSETQYF.

The CDR3 DNA reads TGTGCCTGGAGTGTACCCAGGGGCCGCTCCTACGAGCAGTACTTC. It encodes CAWSVPRGRSYEQYF. The J gene is TRBJ2-7, the V gene TRBV30; D is possibly TRBD1 (6 bases). Trimming left V 0 bases short and J 0 bases short, with 12 bases between. Germline CDR1 reads GTSNPN; CDR2 reads SVGIG (reference sequence). The CDR3 extends over 15 amino acids.

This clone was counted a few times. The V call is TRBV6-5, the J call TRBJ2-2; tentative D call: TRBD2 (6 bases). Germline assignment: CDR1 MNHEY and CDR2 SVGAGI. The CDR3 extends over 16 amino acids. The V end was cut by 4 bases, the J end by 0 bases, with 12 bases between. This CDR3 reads CASSLTGDANTGELFF. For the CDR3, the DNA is TGTGCCAGCAGTTTAACGGGGGACGCGAACACCGGGGAGCTGTTTTTT.

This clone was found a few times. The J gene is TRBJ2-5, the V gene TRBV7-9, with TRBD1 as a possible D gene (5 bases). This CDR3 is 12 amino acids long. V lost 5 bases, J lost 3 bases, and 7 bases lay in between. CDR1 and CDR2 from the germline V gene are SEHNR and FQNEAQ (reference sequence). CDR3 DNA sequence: TGTGCCAGCAGCAGGGGTGAAGAGACCCAGTACTTC. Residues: CASSRGEETQYF. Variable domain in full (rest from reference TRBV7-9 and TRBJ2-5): DTGVSQNPRHKITKRGQNVTFRCDPISEHNRLYWYRQTLGQGPEFLTYFQNEAQLEKSRLLSDRFSAERPKGSFSTLEIQRTEQGDSAMYLCASSRGEETQYFGPGTRLLVL.

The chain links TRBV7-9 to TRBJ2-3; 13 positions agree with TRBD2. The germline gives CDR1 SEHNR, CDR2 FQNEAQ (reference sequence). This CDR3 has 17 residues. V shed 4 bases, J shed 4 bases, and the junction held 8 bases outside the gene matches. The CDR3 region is CASSSTGLAGAPDTQYF. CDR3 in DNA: TGTGCCAGCAGCTCGACAGGACTAGCGGGGGCTCCAGATACGCAGTATTTT. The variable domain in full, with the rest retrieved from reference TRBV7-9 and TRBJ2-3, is DTGVSQNPRHKITKRGQNVTFRCDPISEHNRLYWYRQTLGQGPEFLTYFQNEAQLEKSRLLSDRFSAERPKGSFSTLEIQRTEQGDSAMYLCASSSTGLAGAPDTQYFGPGTRLTVL.

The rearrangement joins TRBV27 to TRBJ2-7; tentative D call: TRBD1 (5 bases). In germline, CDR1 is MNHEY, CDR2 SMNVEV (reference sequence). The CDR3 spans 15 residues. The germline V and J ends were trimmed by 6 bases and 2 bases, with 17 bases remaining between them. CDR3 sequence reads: CASRYTGPTAYEQYF. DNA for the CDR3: TGTGCCAGCAGATATACAGGCCCGACGGCCTACGAGCAGTACTTC.

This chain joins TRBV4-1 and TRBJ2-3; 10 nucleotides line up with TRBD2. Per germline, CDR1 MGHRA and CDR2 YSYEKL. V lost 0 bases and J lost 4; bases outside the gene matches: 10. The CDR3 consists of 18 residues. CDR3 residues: CASSQDRSGGASADTQYF. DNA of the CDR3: TGCGCCAGCAGCCAAGATCGGAGCGGGGGGGCATCAGCAGATACGCAGTATTTT.

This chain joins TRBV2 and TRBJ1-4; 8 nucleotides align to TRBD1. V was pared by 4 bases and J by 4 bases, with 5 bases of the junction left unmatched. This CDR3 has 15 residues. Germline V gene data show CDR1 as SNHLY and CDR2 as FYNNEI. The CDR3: CASSAQTGGNEKLFF. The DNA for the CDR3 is TGTGCCAGCAGTGCCCAAACAGGGGGTAATGAAAAACTGTTTTTT.

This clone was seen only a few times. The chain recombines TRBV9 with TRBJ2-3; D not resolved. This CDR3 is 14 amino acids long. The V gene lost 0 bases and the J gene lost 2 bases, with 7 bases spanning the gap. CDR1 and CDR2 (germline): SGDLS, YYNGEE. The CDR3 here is CASSVESTTDTQYF. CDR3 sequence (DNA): TGTGCCAGCAGCGTAGAGAGTACCACAGATACGCAGTATTTT.

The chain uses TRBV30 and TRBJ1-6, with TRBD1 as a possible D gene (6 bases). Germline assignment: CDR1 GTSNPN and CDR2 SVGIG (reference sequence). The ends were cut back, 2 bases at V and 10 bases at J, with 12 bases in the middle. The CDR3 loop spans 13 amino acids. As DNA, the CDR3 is TGTGCCTGGAGTCTACGGACAGCGTCACCCCTCCACTTT. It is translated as CAWSLRTASPLHF.

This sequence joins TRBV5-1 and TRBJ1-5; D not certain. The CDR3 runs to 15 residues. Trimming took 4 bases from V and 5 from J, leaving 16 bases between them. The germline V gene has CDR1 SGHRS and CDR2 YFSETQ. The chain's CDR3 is CASSLEYGVDQPQHF. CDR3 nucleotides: TGCGCCAGCAGCCTGGAGTACGGGGTAGATCAGCCCCAGCATTTT.